This T cell receptor beta chain appears in the sequencing data of a study of response to subunit inactivated influenza vaccine (dated by TCRdb to the late 2010s). With regard to the full study: The study used deep quantitative T cell receptor repertoire profiling to track responses to a trivalent subunit inactivated influenza vaccine.

Its CDR3 holds 13 amino acids, cysteine through phenylalanine. The CDR3 DNA has 39 bases and is translated from base 1. Via the germline V gene (reference sequence), CDR1 is DFQATT and CDR2 SNEGSKA. A distance of 9 bases separates the germline ends of V and J, which lose 2 bases and 5 bases respectively. A word on this clonotype: There is no known antigen for this receptor. No qualities accompany the bases; no much larger clone lies one base away.

Receptor libraries were prepared by RT-PCR. Sequencing took place on an Illumina HiSeq 2500. The public sequencing data were trimmed at Q25 with fastp and processed into clonotypes with MiXCR by TCRdb, which kept only in-frame beta chains. Every distinct CDR3 protein forms one entry, paired with its most common genes and DNA. In all, the sample holds 300,000 to 350,000 distinct CDR3 sequences, and around a fifth of those were seen once. The leading ten clones occupy 10% of the sample. What the study reported, not specific to this receptor: It was suggested by the authors that each seasonal influenza vaccination may recruit only a limited number of new T cells.

The sequence came from a man between 45 and 75 years old who received an inactivated influenza vaccine. Donor details come from another sample of the same person, matched by shared clones. The sample in question was PBMCs from blood, obtained less than 22 months after vaccination. This receptor chain uses TRBV20-1 and TRBJ1-4; no confident D gene assignment can be made. The DNA sequence is TGCAGTGCTAGACCCCTTTTCAATGAAAAACTGTTTTTT. This sequence encodes CSARPLFNEKLFF.